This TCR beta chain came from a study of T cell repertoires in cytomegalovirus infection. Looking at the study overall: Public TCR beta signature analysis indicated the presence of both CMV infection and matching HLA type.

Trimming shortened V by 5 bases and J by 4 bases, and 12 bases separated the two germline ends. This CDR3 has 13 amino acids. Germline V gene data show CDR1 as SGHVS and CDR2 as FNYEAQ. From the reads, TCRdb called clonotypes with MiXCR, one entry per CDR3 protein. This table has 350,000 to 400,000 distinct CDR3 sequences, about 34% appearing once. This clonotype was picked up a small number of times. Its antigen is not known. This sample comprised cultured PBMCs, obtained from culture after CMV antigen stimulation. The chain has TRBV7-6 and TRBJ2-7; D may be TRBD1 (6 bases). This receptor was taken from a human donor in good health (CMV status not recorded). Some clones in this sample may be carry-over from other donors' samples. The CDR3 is CASSPPQGYEQYF. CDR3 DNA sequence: TGTGCCAGCAGCCCCCCCCAGGGGTACGAGCAGTACTTC.